This T cell receptor (beta chain) derives from a study of blood T cell repertoires in COVID-19. The CDR3 covers 15 residues. Trimming cost V 6 bases and J 1 base; bases outside gene matches: 7. The V gene's germline CDR1 is MDHEN and CDR2 SYDVKM. Using immunoSEQ multiplex PCR, the repertoire was profiled, and TCRdb retains in-frame clones only, with some absent. The sample yields 140,000 to 150,000 clones, around 81% seen once. The origin of this receptor is a woman between 40 and 55 years old with active or convalescent COVID-19. Sequenced sample: peripheral blood. The chain uses TRBV28 and TRBJ1-1; 8 positions match TRBD1. As DNA, the CDR3 is TGTGCCAGCAGCTCGACAGGGGTAGGGAACACTGAAGCTTTCTTT. Amino acids: CASSSTGVGNTEAFF. The full variable domain, in which reference TRBV28 and TRBJ1-1 provide the parts outside the CDR3, is DVKVTQSSRYLVKRTGEKVFLECVQDMDHENMFWYRQDPGLGLRLIYFSYDVKMKEKGDIPEGYSVSREKKERFSLILESASTNQTSMYLCASSSTGVGNTEAFFGQGTRLTVV.